Below are 17 T cell receptor beta chains sequenced from a single sample in a study of blood T cell repertoires in COVID-19 (dated by TCRdb to the early 2020s). Receptor amplification or capture employed the immunoSEQ multiplex PCR assay. Here the immuneACCESS table is served through TCRdb, limited to in-frame sequences with V and J called. Missing clones are a known gap in these copies; in checked studies unresolved V genes cover under half, and the rest lacks a known reason. The sample table shows over 400,000 clones, and roughly nine tenths are seen once. The ten largest clonotypes hold roughly 8% of the sample. Input material: peripheral blood. The receptors shown here come from a woman aged 45-65 years with COVID-19, enrolled during active disease.

The V call is TRBV7-8, the J call TRBJ2-3; 8 positions agree with TRBD2. The junction had 6 bases not matched to a gene; V was cut back by 3 bases and J by 1 base. Germline loops: CDR1 SGHVS, CDR2 FQNEAQ. This CDR3 has 16 residues. The chain's CDR3 is CASSFLRGAGTDTQYF. In DNA, the CDR3 is TGTGCCAGCAGCTTCTTGCGGGGGGCGGGCACAGATACGCAGTATTTT.

Notes on this clone: The same CDR3 is also encoded by other DNA sequences in this sample. The chain carries TRBV12-3 or TRBV12-4 and TRBJ1-2; D is uncertain. The CDR3 totals 13 residues. With 7 bases removed from V and 4 bases from J, the gap between germline ends came to 13 bases. In nucleotides, the CDR3 is TGTGCCAGCACCGAGGCCGAGCGCTATGGCTACACCTTC. Its protein product is CASTEAERYGYTF.

CDR3 coding DNA: TGTGCCAGCAGCTTTAGGGGGGGGACCCTATCCTACGAGCAGTACTTC. Translation gives CASSFRGGTLSYEQYF. The V and J genes are TRBV5-5 and TRBJ2-7, with D possibly being TRBD2 (7 bases). The V end lost 2 bases, the J end lost 1 base, and 16 bases lay between the germline ends. Germline CDR1 SGHKS, CDR2 YYEKEE (reference sequence). This CDR3 comprises 16 residues.

To note about this clone: Other DNA sequences in the same sample also yield this CDR3. V gene TRBV5-1 combines with J gene TRBJ2-2; 11 positions agree with TRBD1. Germline CDR1 reads SGHRS; CDR2 reads YFSETQ. The CDR3 spans 15 residues. The V gene end was trimmed by 0 bases and the J gene end by 6 bases; junction bases not matched to a gene: 1. The CDR3, as DNA: TGCGCCAGCAGCTTGGAGGGACAGGGGGCCGGGGAGCTGTTTTTT. It yields the protein CASSLEGQGAGELFF.

Only one count was recorded for this clone. The CDR3 loop reads CASSPTTENTGELFF. Here the CDR3 DNA reads TGTGCCAGCAGCCCCACGACAGAGAACACCGGGGAGCTGTTTTTT. This rearrangement joins TRBV7-3 to TRBJ2-2, with D possibly matching TRBD1 (5 bases). Germline V gives CDR1 SGHTA, CDR2 FQGTGA. Trimming removed 5 bases at V and 1 base at J, with 11 bases between. CDR3 length equals 15 residues.

This chain connects TRBV10-1 to TRBJ2-3; no clear D. V was trimmed by 2 bases and J by 3 bases, leaving 9 bases between them. The germline V gene encodes CDR1 WNHNN and CDR2 SYGVQD (reference sequence). CDR3 length equals 14 residues. The CDR3 protein is CASSENTRTDTQYF. The DNA for the CDR3 is TGCGCCAGCAGTGAGAATACTCGGACAGATACGCAGTATTTT.

Points on this clone: The junction differs from germline at one of its ends, possibly a read error. The genes are TRBV29-1 and TRBJ2-5; D is unresolved. The CDR3 has 12 amino acids. Germline V gene sequence: CDR1 SQVTM, CDR2 ANQGSEA. The CDR3, as DNA: TGCAGCGTTGAAGAAACGAATTCGCCGGGTCACTTC. Protein: CSVEETNSPGHF.

This chain links TRBV7-9 with TRBJ1-1; no clear D gene. Trimming cost V 5 bases and J 4 bases, with 17 bases left between them. From germline, CDR1 is SEHNR and CDR2 FQNEAQ (reference sequence). The CDR3 has 15 residues. The CDR3 DNA reads as TGTGCCAGCAGCCCGCTCCGCGAGAGGAGCACTGAAGCTTTCTTT. This sequence encodes CASSPLRERSTEAFF.

This clone came up once. This rearrangement joins TRBV9 to TRBJ2-3; 10 nucleotides agree with TRBD2. Trimming cost V 10 bases and J 5 bases; bases outside gene matches: 10. CDR1 SGDLS and CDR2 YYNGEE come from the germline V gene. The length of the CDR3 is 14 residues. The CDR3 reads CAGSSGGAVDTQYF. CDR3 coding DNA: TGTGCCGGATCGAGCGGGGGGGCCGTAGATACGCAGTATTTT.

The chain uses TRBV10-1 and TRBJ2-3; TRBD1 matches 7 bases. The junction had 2 bases not matched to a gene; V was cut back by 5 bases and J by 3 bases. Germline V lookup: CDR1 WNHNN, CDR2 SYGVQD (reference sequence). This CDR3 has 13 residues. CDR3 in amino acids: CASSKQGTDTQYF. In nucleotides, the CDR3 is TGCGCCAGCAGTAAACAGGGGACAGATACGCAGTATTTT.

The J gene is TRBJ1-1, the V gene TRBV7-9; TRBD1 is a possible D gene (6 bases). The CDR3 is made up of 16 amino acids. Germline V gives CDR1 SEHNR, CDR2 FQNEAQ (reference sequence). V lost 5 bases to trimming and J lost 3 bases, with 19 bases between them. In nucleotides, the CDR3 is TGTGCCAGCAGCCCGGGCTGGGGGCCTAGGGACACTGAAGCTTTCTTT. Amino acids: CASSPGWGPRDTEAFF.

V gene TRBV5-5 combines with J gene TRBJ1-4; unclear D gene. The germline V gene encodes CDR1 SGHKS and CDR2 YYEKEE (reference sequence). V lost 5 bases, J lost 5 bases, and 13 bases lay in between. The CDR3 has 14 amino acids. The CDR3 region is CASSYREPNEKLFF. The DNA for the CDR3 is TGTGCCAGCAGTTATCGGGAGCCAAATGAAAAACTGTTTTTT.

This clone was counted only a few times. This chain uses TRBV2 with TRBJ1-1; 8 bases are shared with TRBD1. The CDR3 is 15 amino acids. V lost 6 bases, J lost 6 bases, and 12 bases stayed unmatched. Germline CDR1 reads SNHLY; CDR2 reads FYNNEI. CDR3 amino acids: CASSATGVAGAEAFF. CDR3 bases: TGTGCCAGCAGCGCGACAGGGGTCGCTGGAGCTGAAGCTTTCTTT.

The rearrangement links TRBV7-2 to TRBJ1-4; 10 nucleotides match TRBD1. From germline, CDR1 is SGHTA and CDR2 FQGNSA. The CDR3 runs 14 residues. V dropped 3 bases and J dropped 5; count of bases not matched to a gene: 0. CDR3 coding DNA: TGTGCCAGCAGCTTGGGACAGGGGAATGAAAAACTGTTTTTT. Amino acids: CASSLGQGNEKLFF.

This chain connects TRBV7-2 to TRBJ2-3; TRBD2 matches 9 bases. V lost 5 bases, J lost 4 bases, and 13 bases stayed unmatched. The CDR3 length is 17 residues. Looked up from germline, CDR1 is SGHTA and CDR2 is FQGNSA. CDR3 sequence (DNA): TGTGCCAGCAGCGAACAGCGGTGGACTAGCGCCGCAGATACGCAGTATTTT. Residues: CASSEQRWTSAADTQYF.

The chain recombines TRBV2 with TRBJ1-1, with a tentative D call TRBD1 (5 bases). The V gene lost 4 bases and the J gene lost 2 bases, with 11 bases spanning the gap. The CDR3 length is 14 residues. CDR1 is SNHLY, CDR2 FYNNEI, per germline. In DNA, the CDR3 is TGTGCCAGCAGTGGCCAGGGCACAAACACTGAAGCTTTCTTT. This encodes CASSGQGTNTEAFF.

The chain couples TRBV7-9 to TRBJ2-7; 7 bases fit TRBD2. CDR1 SEHNR and CDR2 FQNEAQ come from the germline V gene (reference sequence). CDR3 length: 17 residues. V gave up 1 base and J gave up 5 bases; unmatched junction bases: 14. The CDR3 DNA sequence: TGTGCCAGCAGCTTAGGAAGGGGCGGGGGTTGGTTGGACGAGCAGTACTTC. Translation gives CASSLGRGGGWLDEQYF.